These 5 T cell receptor beta chains share one sample of origin, sequenced in a study of T cell changes during pregnancy in multiple sclerosis. Only in-frame clones appear in the TCRdb table, and some are missing; sequencing was by immunoSEQ multiplex PCR. The table includes tens of thousands of clones, around nine tenths detected once. The specimen was CD8+ T cells from peripheral blood mononuclear cells, collected in the second trimester of pregnancy. These receptors originate from a female donor with multiple sclerosis, enrolled in a pregnancy study.

The V gene is TRBV2, the J gene TRBJ2-4; D is possibly TRBD1 (6 bases). V was pared by 7 bases and J by 0 bases, with 13 bases between. The CDR3 contains 15 residues. From germline, CDR1 is SNHLY and CDR2 FYNNEI. In DNA form, the CDR3 reads TGTGCCAGCATCGAACAGGGTCTAGCCAAAAACATTCAGTACTTC. It encodes CASIEQGLAKNIQYF.

This clone is labeled as medium-sized. CDR3 region: CASSPLAASGMLFEQYF. Written as DNA, the CDR3 is TGTGCCAGCAGTCCTCTTGCGGCTAGCGGGATGTTGTTCGAGCAGTACTTC. This chain joins TRBV28 and TRBJ2-7, with TRBD2 matching 9 bases. Germline V CDR1 and CDR2: MDHEN, SYDVKM. V dropped 5 bases and J dropped 6; count of bases not matched to a gene: 17. The CDR3 runs to 17 residues.

The chain carries TRBV2 and TRBJ2-1; maybe TRBD2 (9 bases). The CDR3 contains 14 residues. V gave up 10 bases and J gave up 7 bases, with 20 bases separating them. The germline gives CDR1 SNHLY, CDR2 FYNNEI. CDR3 protein: CATRGLAGRNEQFF. The CDR3 DNA is TGTGCCACCAGGGGGCTAGCGGGACGAAATGAGCAGTTCTTC.

The CDR3 DNA reads TGTGCCAGCAGTGAAGAAATGGGCAGGGATTCACCCCTCCACTTT. Protein product: CASSEEMGRDSPLHF. This chain links TRBV6-1 with TRBJ1-6; possibly TRBD1 for D (5 bases). Germline CDR1 is MNHNS and CDR2 is SASEGT. With 1 base removed from V and 8 bases from J, the gap between germline ends came to 12 bases. The CDR3 extends over 15 amino acids.

The chain recombines TRBV28 with TRBJ2-5; tentative D call: TRBD2 (6 bases). Trimming removed 2 bases from V and 5 bases from J, with 15 bases in between. The CDR3 consists of 15 residues. Per the germline V gene, CDR1 is MDHEN and CDR2 is SYDVKM. CDR3 residues: CASSLTLGLRETQYF. CDR3 in DNA: TGTGCCAGCAGTTTAACCCTTGGACTACGGGAGACCCAGTACTTC.